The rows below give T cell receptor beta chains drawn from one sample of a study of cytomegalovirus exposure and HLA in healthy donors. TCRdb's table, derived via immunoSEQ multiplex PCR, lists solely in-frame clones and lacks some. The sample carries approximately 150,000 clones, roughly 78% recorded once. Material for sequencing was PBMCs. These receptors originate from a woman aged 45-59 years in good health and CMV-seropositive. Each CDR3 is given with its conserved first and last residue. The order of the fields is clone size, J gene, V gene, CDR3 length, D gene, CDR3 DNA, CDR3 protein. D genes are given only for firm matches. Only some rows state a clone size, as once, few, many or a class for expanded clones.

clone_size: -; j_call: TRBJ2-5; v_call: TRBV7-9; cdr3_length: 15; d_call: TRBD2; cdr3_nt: TGTGCCAGCAGCTCGAAAATAGCGGGGGGTGAGACCCAGTACTTC; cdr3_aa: CASSSKIAGGETQYF
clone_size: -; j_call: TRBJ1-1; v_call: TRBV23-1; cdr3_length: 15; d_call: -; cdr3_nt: TGCGCCAGCAGTCAAGGCGGTCTCCGGAACACTGAAGCTTTCTTT; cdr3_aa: CASSQGGLRNTEAFF
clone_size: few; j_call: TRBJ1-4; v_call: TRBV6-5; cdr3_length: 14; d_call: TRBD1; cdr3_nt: TGTGCCAGCAGACGTACAGGGGCGCTAGAAAAACTGTTTTTT; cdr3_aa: CASRRTGALEKLFF
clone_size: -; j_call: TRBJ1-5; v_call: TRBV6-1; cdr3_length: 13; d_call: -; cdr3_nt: TGTGCCAGCAGGACGGGGGTTGATCAGCCCCAGCATTTT; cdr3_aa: CASRTGVDQPQHF
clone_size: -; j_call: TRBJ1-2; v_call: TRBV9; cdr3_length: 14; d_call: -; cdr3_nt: TGTGCCAGCAGCTCCCCGGGAGGTGGGGCTGGCTACACCTTC; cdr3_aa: CASSSPGGGAGYTF
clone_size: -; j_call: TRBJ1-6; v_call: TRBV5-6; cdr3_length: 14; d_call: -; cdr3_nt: TGTGCCAGCACCCTGGAGGGGAACAATTCACCCCTCCACTTT; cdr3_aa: CASTLEGNNSPLHF
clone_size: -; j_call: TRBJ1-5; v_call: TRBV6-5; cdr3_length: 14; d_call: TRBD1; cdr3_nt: TGTGCCAGCAGATTGACAGGGTTGGGGCAGCCCCAGCATTTT; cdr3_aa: CASRLTGLGQPQHF
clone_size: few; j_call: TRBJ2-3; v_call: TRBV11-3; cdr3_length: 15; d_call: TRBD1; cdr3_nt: TGTGCCAGCAGCTCCCGAGGACAGGATACCGATACGCAGTATTTT; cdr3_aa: CASSSRGQDTDTQYF
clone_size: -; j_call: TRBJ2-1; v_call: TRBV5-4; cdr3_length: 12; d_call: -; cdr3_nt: TGTGCCAGCAGCTACCGGGACTTGCCCCTGTTCTTC; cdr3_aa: CASSYRDLPLFF
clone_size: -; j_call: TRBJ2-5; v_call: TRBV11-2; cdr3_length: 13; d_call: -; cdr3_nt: TGTGCCAGCAGCCCCCAAGGGGGAGAGACCCAGTACTTC; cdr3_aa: CASSPQGGETQYF
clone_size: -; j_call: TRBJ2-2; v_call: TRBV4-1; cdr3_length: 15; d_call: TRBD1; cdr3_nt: TGCGCCAGCCGCAGACAGGGGCTGAACACCGGGGAGCTGTTTTTT; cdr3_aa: CASRRQGLNTGELFF
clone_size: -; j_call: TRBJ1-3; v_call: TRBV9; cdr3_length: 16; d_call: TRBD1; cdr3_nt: TGTGCCAGCAGCCAAGCGGGGACAGGGTACGGAAACACCATATATTTT; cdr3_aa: CASSQAGTGYGNTIYF
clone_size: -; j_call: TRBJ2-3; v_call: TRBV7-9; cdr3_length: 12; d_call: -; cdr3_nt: TGTGCCAGCAGCTTACAGGCAGATACGCAGTATTTT; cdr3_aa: CASSLQADTQYF